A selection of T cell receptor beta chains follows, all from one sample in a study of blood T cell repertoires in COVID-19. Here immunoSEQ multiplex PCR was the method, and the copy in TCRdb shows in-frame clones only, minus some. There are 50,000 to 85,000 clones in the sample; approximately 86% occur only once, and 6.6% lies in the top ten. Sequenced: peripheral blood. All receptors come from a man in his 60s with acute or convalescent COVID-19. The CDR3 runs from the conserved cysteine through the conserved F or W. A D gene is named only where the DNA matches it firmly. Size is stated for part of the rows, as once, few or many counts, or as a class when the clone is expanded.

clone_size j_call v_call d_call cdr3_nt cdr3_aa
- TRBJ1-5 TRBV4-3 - TGCGCCAGCAGCCAAGAATTTTGGGGGGTTCAGCCCCAGCATTTT CASSQEFWGVQPQHF
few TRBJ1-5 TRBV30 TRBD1 TGTGCCTGGAGTAGGGACAGGGGGAATCAGCCCCAGCATTTT CAWSRDRGNQPQHF
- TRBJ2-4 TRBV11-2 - TGTGCCAGCAGCTTAGATCCCCAAATGGGACTAGCCAAAAACATTCAGTACTTC CASSLDPQMGLAKNIQYF
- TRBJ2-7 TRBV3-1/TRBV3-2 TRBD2 TGTGCCAGCAGCTTTTCGGGGGGTTCGTACGAGCAGTACTTC CASSFSGGSYEQYF
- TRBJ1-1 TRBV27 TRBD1 TGTGCCAGCCGGTCATGGGTGGGACAGGGGTTAAGCACTGAAGCTTTCTTT CASRSWVGQGLSTEAFF
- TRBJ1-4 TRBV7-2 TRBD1 TGTGCCAGCAGCTCTCAGGGGGGTACGGGTGAAAAACTGTTTTTT CASSSQGGTGEKLFF
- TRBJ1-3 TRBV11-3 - TGTGCCAGCAGCTTGGAGGGGCCTGGAAACACCATATATTTT CASSLEGPGNTIYF
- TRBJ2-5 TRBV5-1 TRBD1 TGCGCCAGCAGCCCGACAGGGGGCGGCGAGACCCAGTACTTC CASSPTGGGETQYF
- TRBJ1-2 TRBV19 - TGTGCCAGTAGTATTAGGACAGCGGCTTACTATGGCTACACCTTC CASSIRTAAYYGYTF
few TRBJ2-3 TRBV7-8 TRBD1 TGTGCCAGCAAACAGGGGTCCCTAACAGATACGCAGTATTTT CASKQGSLTDTQYF
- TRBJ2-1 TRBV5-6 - TGTGCCAGCAGCTGGCCGGGAGTCGCAGGACACAATGAGCAGTTCTTC CASSWPGVAGHNEQFF
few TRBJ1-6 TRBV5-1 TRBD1 TGCGCCAGCAGCTCTCAGACAGGGGGTTACGATTCACCCCTCCACTTT CASSSQTGGYDSPLHF
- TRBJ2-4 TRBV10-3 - TGTGCCATCAGTGAGGAAGGGGACATTCAGTACTTC CAISEEGDIQYF
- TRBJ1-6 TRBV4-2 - TGTGCCAGCAGCCAAGGGACGGGGGAGAATTCACCCCTCCACTTT CASSQGTGENSPLHF
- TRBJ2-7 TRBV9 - TGTGCCAGCAGCGTAGGTTACAGGGCCTACGAGCAGTACTTC CASSVGYRAYEQYF
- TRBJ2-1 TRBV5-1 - TGCGCCAGCAGCTTCCCCCGGGGGTCCTACAATGAGCAGTTCTTC CASSFPRGSYNEQFF
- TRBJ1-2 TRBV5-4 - TGTGCCAGCAGCTTGGGGGCGCAGGATGGCTACACCTTC CASSLGAQDGYTF
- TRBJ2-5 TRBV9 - TGTGCCAGCAGCGGCGGGTTATGGGAGACCCAGTACTTC CASSGGLWETQYF
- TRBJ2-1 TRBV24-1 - TGTGCCACCAGTGACGGTGGACAAGGGGGTGATGAGCAGTTCTTC CATSDGGQGGDEQFF
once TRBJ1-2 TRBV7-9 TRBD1 TGTGCCAGCAGCTTAGCGACAGGGGGCTACTCCTCTTTC CASSLATGGYSSF
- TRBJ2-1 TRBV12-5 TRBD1 TGTGCTAGTGGTCCGACAGGGGAGCAGTTCTTC CASGPTGEQFF
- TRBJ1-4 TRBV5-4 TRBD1 TGTGCCAGCAGCCCCGGGACAGCCTCCCTCCCAACTAATGAAAAACTGTTTTTT CASSPGTASLPTNEKLFF
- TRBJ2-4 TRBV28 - TGTGCCAGCAGTCCCTCCTTACTAGTCTTGCACATTCAGTACTTC CASSPSLLVLHIQYF
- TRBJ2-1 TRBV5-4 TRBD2 TGTGCCAGCAGCACCGGAGCGGGGGCGAGGGGTGAGCAGTTCTTC CASSTGAGARGEQFF
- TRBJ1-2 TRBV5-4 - TGTGCCAGCAGCGTCGGGTGGGGCGGTAACTATGGCTACACCTTC CASSVGWGGNYGYTF
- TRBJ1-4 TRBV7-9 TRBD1 TGTGCCAGCAGCCACGGACAGGGTGGTGACGAAAAACTGTTTTTT CASSHGQGGDEKLFF
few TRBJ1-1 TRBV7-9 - TGTGCCAGCAGCTTAGTAGCCTCGGGGAATGAAGCTTTCTTT CASSLVASGNEAFF
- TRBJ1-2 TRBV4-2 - TGTGCCAGCAGCCAAGCCCCCGACTATGGCTACACCTTC CASSQAPDYGYTF
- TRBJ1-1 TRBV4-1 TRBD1 TGCGCCAGCAGCCAAGAGCCGGCGGGACAGAGAAACACTGAAGCTTTCTTT CASSQEPAGQRNTEAFF
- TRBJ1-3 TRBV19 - TGTGCCAGTAGGCGACAGGCCCTCTCTGGAAACACCATATATTTT CASRRQALSGNTIYF
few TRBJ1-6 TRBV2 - TGTGCCAGCAGTGAAGGCTGGAGTCCCCTCCACTTT CASSEGWSPLHF
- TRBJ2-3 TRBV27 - TGTGCCAGCAGCCGGGGACAAATGTCTAGCACAGATACGCAGTATTTT CASSRGQMSSTDTQYF
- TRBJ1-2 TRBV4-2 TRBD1 TGTGCCAGCAGCGAAACCGGGACAGGGGATGGCTACACCTTC CASSETGTGDGYTF